This TCR beta chain was retrieved from a study of cytomegalovirus exposure and HLA in healthy donors. Germline values: CDR1 SNHLY, CDR2 FYNNEI. V shed 6 bases and J 5 bases; nucleotides not matched to a gene: 9. The CDR3 has 15 amino acids. The PCR had 60 Vbeta and 13 Jbeta primers. TCRdb's copy holds only in-frame clones and misses some; the assay was immunoSEQ multiplex PCR. The profile covers about 140,000 clones, with around 59% appearing a single time and around 1.8% taken by the ten largest. This clone was seen once. The chain uses TRBV2 and TRBJ1-2; the match to TRBD1 covers 10 bases. Input material: PBMCs. The clonotype comes from a male donor in good health and CMV-seronegative. The DNA of the CDR3 is TGTGCCAGCAGAGAACAGACAGGGGGCGCATATGGCTACACCTTC. Its translation is CASREQTGGAYGYTF.